This note documents a single T cell receptor (beta chain) sequence. The sample originates from a study of T cell changes during pregnancy in multiple sclerosis. Only in-frame clones appear in the TCRdb table, and some are missing; sequencing was by immunoSEQ multiplex PCR. The sample comprises more than 55,000 clones, approximately 90% of which are singletons, and around 0.38% rests with the top ten. The TCR was taken from a female donor with multiple sclerosis, enrolled in a pregnancy study. The source material was CD4+ T cells from peripheral blood mononuclear cells, sampled in the third trimester of pregnancy.

Here the CDR3 DNA reads TGTGCCAGCAGCCCGCGACAGGGCTCCTCTGGGGCCAACGTCCTGACTTTC. Translating gives CASSPRQGSSGANVLTF. The chain has TRBV5-8 and TRBJ2-6, with 7 bases aligning to TRBD1. The CDR3 sequence is 17 residues long. The V segment lost 4 bases and the J segment 0 bases; nucleotides outside the gene matches: 7. CDR1 and CDR2 (germline): SGHTS, YDEGEE.